This T cell receptor (beta chain) came from a study of OX40 agonist ivuxolimab in advanced cancers. Whole-study context: The patients' treatment was ivuxolimab, an agonistic anti-OX40 (CD134) antibody.

Study-wide findings and caveats: Fewer expanded clones were found on average in CD4+ than in CD8+ T cells. At 0.1 to 3.0 mg/kg and by week 6, clonal expansion occurred in CD4+ and CD8+ blood T cells.

Only in-frame clones appear in the TCRdb table, and some are missing; sequencing was by immunoSEQ multiplex PCR. There are about 68,000 clones in the sample; about 83% occur only once, and about 0.61% lies in the top ten. This clone was detected a few times. The antigen is undetermined. Per germline, CDR1 SGHTA and CDR2 FQGNSA. V lost 5 bases and J 8 bases, leaving 13 bases between the germline ends. The CDR3 covers 14 residues. The chain has TRBV7-2 and TRBJ1-6; a weak D match, TRBD1 (6 bases). The sequence was obtained from an adult with an advanced solid tumor such as melanoma, head and neck, liver or kidney cancer. This sample comprised CD4+ or CD8+ T cells sorted from blood, obtained in a trial of the OX40 agonist ivuxolimab. CDR3 amino acids: CASSPRGQDSPLHF. CDR3 coding DNA: TGTGCCAGCAGCCCGCGGGGGCAGGATTCACCCCTCCACTTT.